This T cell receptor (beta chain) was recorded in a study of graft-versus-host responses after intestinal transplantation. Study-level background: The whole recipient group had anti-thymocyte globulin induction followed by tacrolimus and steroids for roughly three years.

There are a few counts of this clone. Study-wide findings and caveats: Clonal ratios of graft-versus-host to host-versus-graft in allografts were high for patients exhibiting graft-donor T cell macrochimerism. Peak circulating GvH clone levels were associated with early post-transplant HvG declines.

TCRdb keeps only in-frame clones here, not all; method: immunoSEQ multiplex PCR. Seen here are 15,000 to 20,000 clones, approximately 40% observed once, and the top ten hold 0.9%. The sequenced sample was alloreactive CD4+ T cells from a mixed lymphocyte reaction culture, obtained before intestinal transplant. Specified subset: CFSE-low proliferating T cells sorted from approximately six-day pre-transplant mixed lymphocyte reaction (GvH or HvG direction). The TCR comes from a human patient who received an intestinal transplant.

DNA for the CDR3: TGTGCCAGCAGTACCGGATCGTCTGTGCCCAACGTCCTGACTTTC. The encoded protein is CASSTGSSVPNVLTF. The chain recombines TRBV7-8 with TRBJ2-6; D is uncertain. Germline-derived CDR1 and CDR2 are SGHVS and FQNEAQ. V was trimmed by 6 bases and J by 8 bases, leaving 17 bases between them. The CDR3 sequence is 15 residues long.